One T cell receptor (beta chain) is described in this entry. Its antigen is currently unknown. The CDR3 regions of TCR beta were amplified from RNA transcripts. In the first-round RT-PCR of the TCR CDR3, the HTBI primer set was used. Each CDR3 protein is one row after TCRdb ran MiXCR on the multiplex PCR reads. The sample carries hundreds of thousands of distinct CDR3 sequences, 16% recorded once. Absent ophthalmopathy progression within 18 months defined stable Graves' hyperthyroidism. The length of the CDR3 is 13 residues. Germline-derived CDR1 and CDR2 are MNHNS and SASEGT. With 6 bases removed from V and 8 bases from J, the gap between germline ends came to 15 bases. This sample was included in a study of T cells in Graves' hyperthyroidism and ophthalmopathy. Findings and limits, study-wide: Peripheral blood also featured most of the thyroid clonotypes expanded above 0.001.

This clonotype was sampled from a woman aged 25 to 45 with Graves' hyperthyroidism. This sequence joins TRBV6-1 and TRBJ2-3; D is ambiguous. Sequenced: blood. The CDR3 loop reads CASSPWASATQYF. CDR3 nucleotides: TGTGCCAGCAGCCCATGGGCTAGTGCTACGCAGTATTTT.